This TCR beta chain originates from a study of PD-1 blockade in classical Hodgkin lymphoma. Method: immunoSEQ multiplex PCR; TCRdb's copy keeps in-frame clones and lacks some. The data contain approximately 27,000 clones, around 80% of them singletons. CDR1 and CDR2 (germline): SGHTA, FQGTGA. This CDR3 comprises 15 residues. The J segment lost 6 bases and the V segment lost 5 bases, leaving 9 bases of the junction unmatched. Time point defined: cycle 4 day 1 (C4D1), after more than five weeks of nivolumab. All trial patients relapsed after autologous stem cell transplantation. This TCR came from a human donor with classical Hodgkin lymphoma. The V gene is TRBV7-3, the J gene TRBJ2-1, with 8 bases matching TRBD1. Sample: peripheral blood mononuclear cells (PBMCs), taken before the fourth cycle of nivolumab. The CDR3 DNA sequence: TGTGCCAGCAGCCTAGACAGGGGCCACGTCAATGAGCAGTTCTTC. This sequence encodes CASSLDRGHVNEQFF.